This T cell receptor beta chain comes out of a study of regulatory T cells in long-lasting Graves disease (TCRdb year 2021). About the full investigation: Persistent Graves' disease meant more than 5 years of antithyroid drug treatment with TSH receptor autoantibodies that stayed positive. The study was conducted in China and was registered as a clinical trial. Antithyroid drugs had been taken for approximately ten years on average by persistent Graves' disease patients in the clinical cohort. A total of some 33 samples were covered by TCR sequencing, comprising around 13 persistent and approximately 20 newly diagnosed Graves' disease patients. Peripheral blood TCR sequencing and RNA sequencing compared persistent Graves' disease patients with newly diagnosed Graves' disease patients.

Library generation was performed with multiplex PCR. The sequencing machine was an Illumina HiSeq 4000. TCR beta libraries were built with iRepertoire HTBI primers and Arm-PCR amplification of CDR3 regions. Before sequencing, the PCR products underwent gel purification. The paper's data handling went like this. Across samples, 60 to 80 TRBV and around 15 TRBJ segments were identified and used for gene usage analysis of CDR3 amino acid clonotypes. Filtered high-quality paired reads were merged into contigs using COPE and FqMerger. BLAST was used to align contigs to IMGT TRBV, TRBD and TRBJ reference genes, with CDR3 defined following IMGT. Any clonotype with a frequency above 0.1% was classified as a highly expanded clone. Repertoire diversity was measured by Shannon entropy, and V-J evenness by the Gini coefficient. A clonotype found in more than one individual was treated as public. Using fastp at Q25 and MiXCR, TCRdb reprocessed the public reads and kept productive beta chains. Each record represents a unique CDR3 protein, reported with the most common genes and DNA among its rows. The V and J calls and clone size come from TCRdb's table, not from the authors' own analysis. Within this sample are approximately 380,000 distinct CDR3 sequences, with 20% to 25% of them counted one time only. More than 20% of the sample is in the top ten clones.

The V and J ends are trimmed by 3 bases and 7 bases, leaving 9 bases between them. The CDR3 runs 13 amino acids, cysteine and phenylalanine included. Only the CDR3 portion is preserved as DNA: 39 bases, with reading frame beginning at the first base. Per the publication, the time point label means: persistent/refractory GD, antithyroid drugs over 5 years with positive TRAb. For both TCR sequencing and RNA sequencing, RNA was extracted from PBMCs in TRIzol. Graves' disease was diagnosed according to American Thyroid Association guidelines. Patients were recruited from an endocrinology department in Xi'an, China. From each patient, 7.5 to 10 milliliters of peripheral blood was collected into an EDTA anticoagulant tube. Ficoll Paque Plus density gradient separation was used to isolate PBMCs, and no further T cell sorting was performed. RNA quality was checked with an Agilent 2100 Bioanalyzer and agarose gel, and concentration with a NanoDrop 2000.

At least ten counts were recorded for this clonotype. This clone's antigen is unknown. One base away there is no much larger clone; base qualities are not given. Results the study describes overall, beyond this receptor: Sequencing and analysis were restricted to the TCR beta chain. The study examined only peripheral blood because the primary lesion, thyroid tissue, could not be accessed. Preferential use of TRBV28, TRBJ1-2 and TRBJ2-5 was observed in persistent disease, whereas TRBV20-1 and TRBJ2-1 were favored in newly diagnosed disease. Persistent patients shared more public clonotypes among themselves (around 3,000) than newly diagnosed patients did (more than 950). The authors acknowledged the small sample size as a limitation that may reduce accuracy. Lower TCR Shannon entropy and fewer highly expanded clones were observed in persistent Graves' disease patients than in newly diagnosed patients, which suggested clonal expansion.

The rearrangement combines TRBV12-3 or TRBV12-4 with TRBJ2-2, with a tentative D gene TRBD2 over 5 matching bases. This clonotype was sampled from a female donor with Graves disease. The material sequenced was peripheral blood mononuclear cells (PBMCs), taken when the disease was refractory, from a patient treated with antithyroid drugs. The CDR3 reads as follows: CASSFTGFGELFF. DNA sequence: TGTGCCAGCAGTTTCACGGGGTTCGGGGAGCTGTTTTTT.